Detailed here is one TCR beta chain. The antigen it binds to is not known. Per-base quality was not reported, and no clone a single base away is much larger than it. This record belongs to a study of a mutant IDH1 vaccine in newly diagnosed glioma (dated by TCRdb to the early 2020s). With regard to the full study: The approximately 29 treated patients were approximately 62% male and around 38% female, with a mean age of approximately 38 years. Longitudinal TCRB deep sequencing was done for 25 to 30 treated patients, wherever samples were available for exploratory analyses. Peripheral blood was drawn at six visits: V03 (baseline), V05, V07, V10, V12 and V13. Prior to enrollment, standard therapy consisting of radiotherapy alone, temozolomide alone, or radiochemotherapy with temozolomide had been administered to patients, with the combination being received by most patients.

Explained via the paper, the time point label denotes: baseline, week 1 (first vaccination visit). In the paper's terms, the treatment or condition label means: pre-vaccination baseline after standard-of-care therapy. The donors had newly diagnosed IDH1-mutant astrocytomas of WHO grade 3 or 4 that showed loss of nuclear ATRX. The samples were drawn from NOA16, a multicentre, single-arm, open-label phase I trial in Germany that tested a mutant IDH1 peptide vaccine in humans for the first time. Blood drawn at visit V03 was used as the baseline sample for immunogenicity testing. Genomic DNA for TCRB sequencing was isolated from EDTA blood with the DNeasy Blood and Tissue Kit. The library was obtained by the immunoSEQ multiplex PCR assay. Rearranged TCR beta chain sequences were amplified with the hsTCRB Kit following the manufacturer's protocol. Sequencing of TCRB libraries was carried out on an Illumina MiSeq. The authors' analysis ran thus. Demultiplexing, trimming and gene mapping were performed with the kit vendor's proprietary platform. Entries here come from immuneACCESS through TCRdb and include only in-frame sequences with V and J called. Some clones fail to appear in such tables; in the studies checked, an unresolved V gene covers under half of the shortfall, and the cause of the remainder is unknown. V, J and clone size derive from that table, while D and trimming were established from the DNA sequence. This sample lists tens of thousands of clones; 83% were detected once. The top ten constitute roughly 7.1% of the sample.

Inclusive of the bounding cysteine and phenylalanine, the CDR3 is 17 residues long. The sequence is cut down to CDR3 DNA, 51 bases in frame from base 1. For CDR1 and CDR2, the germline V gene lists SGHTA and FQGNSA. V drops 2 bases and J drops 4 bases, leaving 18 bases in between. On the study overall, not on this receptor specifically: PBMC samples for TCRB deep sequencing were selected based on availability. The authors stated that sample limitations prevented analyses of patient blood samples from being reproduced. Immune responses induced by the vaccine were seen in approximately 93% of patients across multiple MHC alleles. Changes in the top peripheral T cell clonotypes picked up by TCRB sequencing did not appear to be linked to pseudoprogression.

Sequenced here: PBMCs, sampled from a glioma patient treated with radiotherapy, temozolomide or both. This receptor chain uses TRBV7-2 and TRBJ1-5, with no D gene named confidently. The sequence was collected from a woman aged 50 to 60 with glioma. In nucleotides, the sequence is TGTGCCAGCAGCTTAACGGGGTTAGGAAGCGGGAATCAGCCCCAGCATTTT. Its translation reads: CASSLTGLGSGNQPQHF.